The rows below give T cell receptor beta chains drawn from one sample of a study of blood T cell repertoires in COVID-19. TCRdb's table, derived via immunoSEQ multiplex PCR, lists solely in-frame clones and lacks some. The repertoire consists of about 210,000 clones, with 92% occurring once and the leading ten covering around 1.2%. Sequenced: peripheral blood. These receptors were taken from a man aged 30 to 45 with acute or convalescent COVID-19. The CDR3 runs from the conserved cysteine through the conserved F or W. Fields, in order: J gene, V gene, CDR3 protein.

J gene: TRBJ2-7; V gene: TRBV27; CDR3 protein: CASSLFGGSHEQYF
J gene: TRBJ1-2; V gene: TRBV30; CDR3 protein: CAWRVQGAVGYTF
J gene: TRBJ1-1; V gene: TRBV29-1; CDR3 protein: CSGGGRNTEAFF
J gene: TRBJ2-5; V gene: TRBV4-2; CDR3 protein: CASSGGRASETQYF
J gene: TRBJ2-3; V gene: TRBV25-1; CDR3 protein: CASSDSYLPGTDTQYF
J gene: TRBJ1-6; V gene: TRBV11-3; CDR3 protein: CASSFVGDSPLHF
J gene: TRBJ2-7; V gene: TRBV28; CDR3 protein: CASSFDPSQIRSRYEQYF
J gene: TRBJ1-1; V gene: TRBV4-2; CDR3 protein: CASSPLTGMNTEAFF
J gene: TRBJ2-7; V gene: TRBV29-1; CDR3 protein: CSVDPGSNYEQYF
J gene: TRBJ2-5; V gene: TRBV4-1; CDR3 protein: CASSQVALQETQYF
J gene: TRBJ1-1; V gene: TRBV5-1; CDR3 protein: CASSIGTGALMTEAFF
J gene: TRBJ2-3; V gene: TRBV9; CDR3 protein: CASSITNRGGTDTQYF
J gene: TRBJ1-6; V gene: TRBV3-1/TRBV3-2; CDR3 protein: CASRTGTFNSPLHF
J gene: TRBJ2-3; V gene: TRBV10-3; CDR3 protein: CAISETSTDTQYF
J gene: TRBJ2-7; V gene: TRBV30; CDR3 protein: CAWNGGTDEQYF
J gene: TRBJ2-1; V gene: TRBV19; CDR3 protein: CASSIGRGGSYNEQFF
J gene: TRBJ1-5; V gene: TRBV30; CDR3 protein: CAWTQGFDQPQHF
J gene: TRBJ2-1; V gene: TRBV25-1; CDR3 protein: CASSPAGLDREFF